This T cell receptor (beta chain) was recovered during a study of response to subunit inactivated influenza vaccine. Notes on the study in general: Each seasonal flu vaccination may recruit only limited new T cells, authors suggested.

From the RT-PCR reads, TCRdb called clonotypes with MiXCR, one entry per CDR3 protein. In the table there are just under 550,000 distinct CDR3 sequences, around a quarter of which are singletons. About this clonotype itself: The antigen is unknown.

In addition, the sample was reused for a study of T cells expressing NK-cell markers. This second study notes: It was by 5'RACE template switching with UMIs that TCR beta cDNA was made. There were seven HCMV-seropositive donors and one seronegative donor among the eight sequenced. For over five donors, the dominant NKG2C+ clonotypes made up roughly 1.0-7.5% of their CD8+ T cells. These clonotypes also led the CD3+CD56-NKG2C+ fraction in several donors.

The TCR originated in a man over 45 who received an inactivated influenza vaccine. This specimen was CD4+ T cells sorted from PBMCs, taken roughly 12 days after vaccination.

The CDR3 loop is CSVVSGSNQPQHF. The CDR3 nucleotides read TGCAGCGTTGTCTCAGGTTCCAATCAGCCCCAGCATTTT. The chain couples TRBV29-1 to TRBJ1-5; D unresolved. Germline assignment: CDR1 SQVTM and CDR2 ANQGSEA. Trimming pared 4 bases from V and 3 bases from J, leaving 10 bases between. The CDR3 has 13 residues.